These T cell receptor beta chains were read from a single sample in a study of T cells in Graves' hyperthyroidism and ophthalmopathy. TCRdb fed the multiplex PCR reads into MiXCR, producing one record per CDR3 protein. The sample has approximately 600,000 distinct CDR3 sequences, around 20% seen once; the top ten hold under 35%. The sequenced sample was blood. Source of these receptors: a young man with Graves' ophthalmopathy. Both conserved end residues are part of each CDR3. Fields, in order: D gene, J gene, V gene, clone size, CDR3 DNA, CDR3 protein. A D gene is named only where the DNA matches it firmly. Rows may omit the clone size; those that give it use once, few, many or a size class.

D: .
J: TRBJ2-5
V: TRBV9
size: few
DNA: TGTGCCAGCAGCGTAGGGACCCAGGGGGGAGAGACCCAGTACTTC
CDR3: CASSVGTQGGETQYF

D: .
J: TRBJ2-1
V: TRBV5-1
size: .
DNA: TGCGCCAGCAGCTTGAGCGGGCTCAATGAGCAGTTCTTC
CDR3: CASSLSGLNEQFF

D: .
J: TRBJ2-3
V: TRBV2
size: many
DNA: TGTGCCAGCAGTCCAAGTGGGCCACGCACAGATACGCAGTATTTT
CDR3: CASSPSGPRTDTQYF

D: .
J: TRBJ2-7
V: TRBV29-1
size: .
DNA: TGCAGCGTTGAAGATCGTAACAGATACGAGCAGTACTTC
CDR3: CSVEDRNRYEQYF

D: .
J: TRBJ2-1
V: TRBV7-3
size: .
DNA: TGTGCCAGCAGCTTAGACCCGGGACCCCTCGCCAATGAGCAGTTCTTC
CDR3: CASSLDPGPLANEQFF

D: TRBD2
J: TRBJ2-1
V: TRBV20-1
size: few
DNA: TGCAGTGCTAGAACGGCTAGCGGGAATTATAACTACAATGAGCAGTTCTTC
CDR3: CSARTASGNYNYNEQFF

D: TRBD1
J: TRBJ1-1
V: TRBV20-1
size: .
DNA: TGCAGTGCACGACAGGGGGTCACTGAAGCTTTCTTT
CDR3: CSARQGVTEAFF

D: .
J: TRBJ1-5
V: TRBV18
size: few
DNA: TGTGCCAGCTCTACTAACACGGGCAATCAGCCCCAGCATTTT
CDR3: CASSTNTGNQPQHF

D: .
J: TRBJ1-1
V: TRBV3-1
size: many
DNA: TGTGCCAGCAGCGAAAGGGGCAGCATGAACACTGAAGCTTTCTTT
CDR3: CASSERGSMNTEAFF

D: .
J: TRBJ2-7
V: TRBV6-1
size: .
DNA: TGTGCCAGCAGTGACAGGGTAACTAGCTCTGGAACTCGTCTCATCTACGAGCAGTACTTC
CDR3: CASSDRVTSSGTRLIYEQYF

D: TRBD2
J: TRBJ2-5
V: TRBV20-1
size: few
DNA: TGCAGTGCTAGAGCTAGCGGGAGACAAGAGACCCAGTACTTC
CDR3: CSARASGRQETQYF

D: .
J: TRBJ1-2
V: TRBV29-1
size: .
DNA: TGCAGCGTCGGACAAGCGGGGCGCGGCTACACCTTC
CDR3: CSVGQAGRGYTF

D: .
J: TRBJ1-6
V: TRBV11-2
size: many
DNA: TGTGCCAGCAGCTTAGATCTTCCTATGGGGGCAAAGCCCCTCCACTTT
CDR3: CASSLDLPMGAKPLHF

D: .
J: TRBJ1-4
V: TRBV6-1
size: .
DNA: TGTGCCAGCAGCCCCCAGCGGAATGAAAAACTGTTTTTT
CDR3: CASSPQRNEKLFF

D: .
J: TRBJ2-1
V: TRBV24-1
size: few
DNA: TGTGCCACCATATCAGCGGGCAATGAGCAGTTCTTC
CDR3: CATISAGNEQFF

D: .
J: TRBJ1-1
V: TRBV6-1
size: many
DNA: TGTGCCAGCAGTCAACGAGACGGCCTCGAAGCTTTCTTT
CDR3: CASSQRDGLEAFF

D: .
J: TRBJ2-7
V: TRBV30
size: .
DNA: TGTGCCTGGAGTGAAGTCCCCAGGGCAGGGGACTACGAGCAGTACTTC
CDR3: CAWSEVPRAGDYEQYF

D: .
J: TRBJ2-2
V: TRBV27
size: few
DNA: TGTGCCAGCAGTTCCGGGACTTCGTCCGGGGAGCTGTTTTTT
CDR3: CASSSGTSSGELFF

D: .
J: TRBJ1-2
V: TRBV30
size: few
DNA: TGTGCCTGTACAAGTAACTATGGCTACACCTTC
CDR3: CACTSNYGYTF

D: .
J: TRBJ2-7
V: TRBV28
size: .
DNA: TGTGCCAGCAAGAGGGCGCAGCCTTGGGACGAGCAGTACTTC
CDR3: CASKRAQPWDEQYF

D: .
J: TRBJ1-4
V: TRBV7-6
size: .
DNA: TGTGCCAGCAGCTTAGATTCCAGGGTAAAGAATGAAAAACTGTTTTTT
CDR3: CASSLDSRVKNEKLFF

D: TRBD1
J: TRBJ2-5
V: TRBV6-1
size: .
DNA: TGTGCCAGCAGTGGACAGGGTCAGCGGTCGTCACAAGAGACCCAGTACTTC
CDR3: CASSGQGQRSSQETQYF

D: .
J: TRBJ1-2
V: TRBV28
size: many
DNA: TGTGCCAGCAGTACTCCGGGGTTTAACTATGGCTACACCTTC
CDR3: CASSTPGFNYGYTF

D: .
J: TRBJ2-4
V: TRBV20-1
size: .
DNA: TGCAGTGCGTCAAATATGGCCAAAAACACTCAGTACTTC
CDR3: CSASNMAKNTQYF

D: TRBD1
J: TRBJ2-5
V: TRBV5-1
size: .
DNA: TGCGCCAGCAGCTTGGGACAGGGTAATCAAGAGACCCAGTACTTC
CDR3: CASSLGQGNQETQYF

D: TRBD1
J: TRBJ1-6
V: TRBV20-1
size: few
DNA: TGCAGTGCTCCCCGGACAGGGGCGGTACGAAATTCACCCCTCCACTTT
CDR3: CSAPRTGAVRNSPLHF

D: .
J: TRBJ1-1
V: TRBV11-2
size: many
DNA: TGTGCCAGCAGCAACGAAGGGGCAGGGATGAACACTGAAGCTTTCTTT
CDR3: CASSNEGAGMNTEAFF

D: .
J: TRBJ1-1
V: TRBV20-1
size: many
DNA: TGCAGTGCCAGAGTCTCGAACACTGAAGCTTTCTTT
CDR3: CSARVSNTEAFF

D: .
J: TRBJ2-3
V: TRBV20-1
size: many
DNA: TGCAGTGCTCGACCCTCTAGCGTTACGCAGTATTTT
CDR3: CSARPSSVTQYF

D: TRBD2
J: TRBJ2-1
V: TRBV7-9
size: .
DNA: TGTGCCAGCAGTGAACTAGCGGGAGAATACAATGAGCAGTTCTTC
CDR3: CASSELAGEYNEQFF

D: TRBD2
J: TRBJ2-1
V: TRBV30
size: many
DNA: TGTGCCTGGAGACCCTCGACTAGCGGGAGATGGGAAGAGCAGTTCTTC
CDR3: CAWRPSTSGRWEEQFF

D: TRBD1
J: TRBJ1-1
V: TRBV14
size: many
DNA: TGTGCCAGCAGCCTCAACGGACAGGGAATCGCTGAAGCTTTCTTT
CDR3: CASSLNGQGIAEAFF

D: .
J: TRBJ2-5
V: TRBV4-1
size: few
DNA: TGCGCCAGCAGCCAATCCGGGACAGAGACCCAGTACTTC
CDR3: CASSQSGTETQYF

D: .
J: TRBJ1-1
V: TRBV30
size: many
DNA: TGTGCCTGGATACCAGTAATGCGGGGGCTGAACACTGAAGCTTTCTTT
CDR3: CAWIPVMRGLNTEAFF

D: .
J: TRBJ1-3
V: TRBV28
size: .
DNA: TGTGCCAGCAGTTCAGGGGCCAGTAGATACGGAAACACCATATATTTT
CDR3: CASSSGASRYGNTIYF

D: .
J: TRBJ2-7
V: TRBV28
size: few
DNA: TGTGCCAGCGGCCAGACAGGTCGAAGCTACGAGCAGTACTTC
CDR3: CASGQTGRSYEQYF

D: .
J: TRBJ2-3
V: TRBV7-9
size: few
DNA: TGTGCCAGCAGCTTAAGCTCGGGGATAAGCACAGATACGCAGTATTTT
CDR3: CASSLSSGISTDTQYF

D: .
J: TRBJ1-2
V: TRBV20-1
size: .
DNA: TGCAGTGCCCCCCTAGGGGAGTTCTATGGCTACACCTTC
CDR3: CSAPLGEFYGYTF

D: .
J: TRBJ2-1
V: TRBV7-2
size: .
DNA: TGTGCCAGCAGCCCGAAAGCCGGCCTATACAATGAGCAGTTCTTC
CDR3: CASSPKAGLYNEQFF

D: .
J: TRBJ2-5
V: TRBV20-1
size: .
DNA: TGCAGTGCTAGGGATTCCTCTAAGACCCAGTACTTC
CDR3: CSARDSSKTQYF

D: TRBD2
J: TRBJ2-4
V: TRBV3-1
size: few
DNA: TGTGCCAGCAGCCAGGCTAGCGGCTTAAACATTCAGTACTTC
CDR3: CASSQASGLNIQYF

D: TRBD2
J: TRBJ2-1
V: TRBV28
size: .
DNA: TGTGCCAGCAGTTTATGGACAGCGGGAGGGCCCCCGGAGCAGTTCTTC
CDR3: CASSLWTAGGPPEQFF

D: TRBD2
J: TRBJ2-7
V: TRBV11-2
size: few
DNA: TGTGCCAGCAGCTTTCAAGCGGGAGATTCCTACGAGCAGTACTTC
CDR3: CASSFQAGDSYEQYF

D: .
J: TRBJ1-2
V: TRBV12-3/TRBV12-4
size: .
DNA: TGTGCCAGCAGTTTTGAGCAGCCATACTACACCTTC
CDR3: CASSFEQPYYTF

D: TRBD1
J: TRBJ2-1
V: TRBV12-3/TRBV12-4
size: many
DNA: TGTGCCAGCAGAAAGGGACAGGGGTTCTCCTACAATGAGCAGTTCTTC
CDR3: CASRKGQGFSYNEQFF

D: TRBD1
J: TRBJ2-7
V: TRBV6-6
size: .
DNA: TGTGCCAGCAGTTACAACCTACAGGGGGCCTACGAGCAGTACTTC
CDR3: CASSYNLQGAYEQYF

D: TRBD2
J: TRBJ2-4
V: TRBV6-1
size: .
DNA: TGTGCCAGCAGTGGCGGGGGGTCCCAAAACATTCAGTACTTC
CDR3: CASSGGGSQNIQYF

D: TRBD1
J: TRBJ2-7
V: TRBV29-1
size: many
DNA: TGCAGCGTGGGACAGGGTGTCGACGAGCAGTACTTC
CDR3: CSVGQGVDEQYF

D: .
J: TRBJ1-5
V: TRBV5-1
size: many
DNA: TGCGCCAGCAGCCCGGACGGCTATAGCAATCAGCCCCAGCATTTT
CDR3: CASSPDGYSNQPQHF

D: .
J: TRBJ1-6
V: TRBV5-4
size: few
DNA: TGTGCCAGCAGCCCAGTGGAGGACCGCGATACCCTCCACTTT
CDR3: CASSPVEDRDTLHF

D: .
J: TRBJ2-5
V: TRBV12-3/TRBV12-4
size: many
DNA: TGTGCCAGCAGTTACAAACGACAGCAAGAGACCCAGTACTTC
CDR3: CASSYKRQQETQYF

D: TRBD2
J: TRBJ2-1
V: TRBV29-1
size: .
DNA: TGCAGCATCCCGACTAGCGGGACCTACAATGAGCAGTTCTTC
CDR3: CSIPTSGTYNEQFF

D: .
J: TRBJ2-1
V: TRBV7-6
size: .
DNA: TGTGCCAGCAGCCCAGCCTCGCAGGTAACCTACAATGAGCAGTTCTTC
CDR3: CASSPASQVTYNEQFF

D: TRBD1
J: TRBJ2-7
V: TRBV20-1
size: .
DNA: TGCAGTGCTCTCGGGACAGGGAGCAGCGACGAGCAGTACTTC
CDR3: CSALGTGSSDEQYF